This is a list of T cell receptor beta chains from one sample in a study of blood T cell repertoires in COVID-19. Sequencing was performed with immunoSEQ multiplex PCR; in TCRdb, only in-frame clones are kept and a portion is missing. There are 130,000 to 150,000 clones in the sample; about 79% occur only once, and more than 2.5% lies in the top ten. The sequenced sample consisted of peripheral blood. These receptors were obtained from a woman older than 75 with acute or convalescent COVID-19. The CDR3 runs from the conserved cysteine through the conserved F or W. A D gene is named only where the DNA matches it firmly. Expanded clones get a size class; other rows say once, few or many, or leave the size out.

clone_size	j_call	v_call	d_call	cdr3_aa	cdr3_nt
few	TRBJ2-7	TRBV18	-	CASSQGTFAYEQYF	TGTGCCAGTTCTCAGGGGACATTCGCCTACGAGCAGTACTTC
-	TRBJ1-5	TRBV19	-	CASKSPAGTNQPQHF	TGTGCCAGTAAATCGCCTGCGGGCACCAATCAGCCCCAGCATTTT
-	TRBJ2-1	TRBV4-1	TRBD2	CASSSSPRGGAEEQFF	TGCGCCAGCAGCTCAAGCCCCCGCGGGGGGGCCGAGGAGCAGTTCTTC
-	TRBJ2-6	TRBV5-1	-	CASSLGGRKGANVLTF	TGCGCCAGCAGCTTGGGAGGGAGGAAGGGGGCCAACGTCCTGACTTTC
-	TRBJ1-4	TRBV3-1/TRBV3-2	-	CASSQGGGEKLFF	TGTGCCAGCAGCCAGGGTGGCGGTGAAAAACTGTTTTTT
-	TRBJ2-7	TRBV2	TRBD1	CASRDRGPNIGQYF	TGTGCCAGCAGGGACAGGGGGCCCAACATCGGGCAGTACTTC
-	TRBJ2-3	TRBV3-1/TRBV3-2	-	CASSQGRADTQYF	TGTGCCAGCAGCCAAGGGAGGGCAGATACGCAGTATTTT
-	TRBJ2-7	TRBV6-2/TRBV6-3	TRBD1	CASSRDRGPGKQYF	TGTGCCAGCAGCCGCGACAGGGGGCCGGGAAAGCAGTACTTC
-	TRBJ1-4	TRBV25-1	-	CASSELNEKLFF	TGTGCCAGCAGTGAATTAAATGAAAAACTGTTTTTT
-	TRBJ1-2	TRBV5-6	TRBD1	CASSLGKDRGFYGYTF	TGTGCCAGCAGCTTGGGCAAGGACAGGGGTTTTTATGGCTACACCTTC
-	TRBJ2-2	TRBV4-2	TRBD1	CASSHAGTENTGELFF	TGTGCCAGCAGCCATGCCGGGACAGAAAACACCGGGGAGCTGTTTTTT
-	TRBJ1-4	TRBV6-2/TRBV6-3	TRBD1	CASSHDRGTNEKLFF	TGTGCCAGCAGTCACGACAGGGGGACTAATGAAAAACTGTTTTTT
-	TRBJ1-1	TRBV11-3	-	CASSFRDTEAFF	TGTGCCAGCAGCTTCCGGGACACTGAAGCTTTCTTT
-	TRBJ2-1	TRBV5-6	TRBD1	CASSLLQGYNEQFF	TGTGCCAGCAGCCTTCTACAGGGGTACAATGAGCAGTTCTTC
few	TRBJ2-2	TRBV3-1/TRBV3-2	-	CASSQLDTDTGELFF	TGTGCCAGCAGCCAATTGGACACAGACACCGGGGAGCTGTTTTTT
-	TRBJ1-5	TRBV7-2	-	CASSLRGPNQPQHF	TGTGCCAGCAGCTTAAGGGGCCCCAATCAGCCCCAGCATTTT
-	TRBJ1-2	TRBV6-5	TRBD1	CASISGQDYGYTF	TGTGCCAGCATATCGGGACAGGACTATGGCTACACCTTC
-	TRBJ1-6	TRBV4-2	TRBD1	CASSQDLQGDSPLHF	TGTGCCAGCAGCCAAGATTTACAGGGGGATTCACCCCTCCACTTT
-	TRBJ2-7	TRBV3-1/TRBV3-2	-	CASSQAFGVGYEQYF	TGTGCCAGCAGCCAAGCGTTCGGGGTCGGATACGAGCAGTACTTC
-	TRBJ1-4	TRBV5-1	-	CASSLFGGDEKLFF	TGCGCCAGCAGCTTGTTCGGGGGGGATGAAAAACTGTTTTTT
-	TRBJ2-1	TRBV7-3	TRBD2	CASSNGLAGYNEQFF	TGTGCCAGCAGCAACGGACTAGCGGGGTACAATGAGCAGTTCTTC
-	TRBJ1-1	TRBV7-9	-	CASSLGPLNTEAFF	TGTGCCAGCAGCTTAGGGCCGCTGAACACTGAAGCTTTCTTT
-	TRBJ1-5	TRBV19	TRBD1	CASRVDRGDQPQHF	TGTGCCAGTAGAGTAGACAGGGGGGATCAGCCCCAGCATTTT
-	TRBJ1-1	TRBV12-3/TRBV12-4	-	CASSPAQGREAFF	TGTGCCAGCAGCCCAGCCCAGGGTAGGGAAGCTTTCTTT
-	TRBJ1-1	TRBV7-9	-	CASSLWIAGNTEAFF	TGTGCCAGCAGCTTATGGATAGCCGGGAACACTGAAGCTTTCTTT
once	TRBJ1-2	TRBV11-2	TRBD1	CASSWGQGAYGYTF	TGTGCCAGCAGCTGGGGACAGGGGGCATATGGCTACACCTTC
once	TRBJ1-2	TRBV29-1	TRBD1	CSVIQGWEGYTF	TGCAGCGTGATACAGGGGTGGGAAGGCTACACCTTC
-	TRBJ2-1	TRBV7-3	TRBD1	CASSSTGASSYNEQFF	TGTGCCAGCAGCTCGACAGGGGCGAGCTCCTACAATGAGCAGTTCTTC
-	TRBJ1-2	TRBV5-1	-	CASSLSQGYYGYTF	TGCGCCAGCAGCTTATCCCAGGGGTACTATGGCTACACCTTC
-	TRBJ1-2	TRBV19	-	CASRDLQRGYTF	TGTGCCAGCAGGGATTTACAGAGAGGCTACACCTTC
-	TRBJ2-7	TRBV7-2	TRBD2	CASSLKTGRTSGGSYEQYF	TGTGCCAGCAGCTTAAAGACCGGGAGGACTAGCGGGGGGTCCTACGAGCAGTACTTC
-	TRBJ1-2	TRBV6-6	TRBD1	CASSYRQGHGYTF	TGTGCCAGCAGTTATCGACAGGGCCATGGCTACACCTTC
-	TRBJ2-6	TRBV6-2/TRBV6-3	-	CASSWGSSGANVLTF	TGTGCCAGCAGTTGGGGCAGCTCTGGGGCCAACGTCCTGACTTTC
-	TRBJ1-2	TRBV9	-	CASSPGADNYGYTF	TGTGCCAGCAGTCCAGGGGCAGATAACTATGGCTACACCTTC
-	TRBJ1-2	TRBV5-4	TRBD1	CASSLADRGNYGYTF	TGTGCCAGCAGCTTAGCAGACAGGGGAAACTATGGCTACACCTTC
-	TRBJ2-1	TRBV7-2	-	CASGGFGGFF	TGTGCCAGCGGGGGGTTCGGAGGGTTCTTC
-	TRBJ1-2	TRBV6-6	-	CASTNQGHYGYTF	TGTGCCAGCACCAACCAGGGGCACTATGGCTACACCTTC
-	TRBJ1-1	TRBV18	-	CASSPNRDTEAFF	TGTGCCAGCTCACCAAATCGCGACACTGAAGCTTTCTTT
-	TRBJ1-6	TRBV19	TRBD1	CASRPLDRGDNSPLHF	TGTGCCAGTAGACCCTTGGACAGGGGGGATAATTCACCCCTCCACTTT
-	TRBJ1-1	TRBV30	TRBD1	CAWIWKQTRDSEAFF	TGTGCCTGGATTTGGAAACAGACCCGGGACAGTGAAGCTTTCTTT
-	TRBJ2-1	TRBV28	-	CASINSGPSSYNEQFF	TGTGCCAGCATCAATAGCGGACCGAGCTCCTACAATGAGCAGTTCTTC
-	TRBJ1-3	TRBV11-2	-	CASSLSGGNTIYF	TGTGCCAGCAGCTTATCAGGTGGAAACACCATATATTTT
-	TRBJ2-5	TRBV9	TRBD2	CASSVGGSGGSKETQYF	TGTGCCAGCAGCGTAGGCGGGAGCGGGGGGTCTAAAGAGACCCAGTACTTC
-	TRBJ1-1	TRBV19	TRBD1	CASSISGQGAWRTEAFF	TGTGCCAGTAGTATATCCGGACAGGGGGCTTGGAGGACTGAAGCTTTCTTT
-	TRBJ2-4	TRBV7-2	-	CASSNTGREAKNIQYF	TGTGCCAGCAGCAATACAGGGAGGGAAGCCAAAAACATTCAGTACTTC
-	TRBJ2-7	TRBV11-3	-	CASSVAQGFPYEQYF	TGTGCCAGCAGCGTAGCACAGGGATTCCCCTACGAGCAGTACTTC
-	TRBJ1-2	TRBV9	-	CASSVDRGSGGQQGVDHGYTF	TGTGCCAGCAGCGTAGATCGGGGATCGGGGGGGCAGCAGGGCGTGGATCATGGCTACACCTTC
-	TRBJ1-1	TRBV5-1	-	CASSLGMRDSVEAFF	TGCGCCAGCAGCTTGGGCATGAGGGACTCCGTTGAAGCTTTCTTT
-	TRBJ1-4	TRBV10-3	-	CAISESGGRDEKLFF	TGTGCCATCAGTGAATCTGGAGGGAGGGATGAAAAACTGTTTTTT
-	TRBJ2-2	TRBV11-2	-	CASSLERGAKGGELFF	TGTGCCAGCAGCTTAGAACGGGGGGCCAAGGGCGGGGAGCTGTTTTTT
-	TRBJ2-5	TRBV2	TRBD2	CASSFIAGGGETQYF	TGTGCCAGCAGTTTCATAGCGGGGGGGGGAGAGACCCAGTACTTC
-	TRBJ2-7	TRBV4-3	TRBD1	CASSQGTGGPYEQYF	TGCGCCAGCAGCCAAGGGACAGGGGGTCCCTACGAGCAGTACTTC
-	TRBJ1-1	TRBV19	TRBD1	CASGQGRKTEAFF	TGTGCCAGTGGACAGGGGCGAAAGACTGAAGCTTTCTTT
-	TRBJ1-6	TRBV5-8	TRBD1	CASSSRQGNSPLHF	TGTGCCAGCAGCTCCAGACAGGGTAATTCACCCCTCCACTTT
-	TRBJ2-7	TRBV7-9	TRBD1	CASSWTGTYEQYF	TGTGCCAGCAGCTGGACAGGGACCTACGAGCAGTACTTC
-	TRBJ1-5	TRBV7-9	TRBD1	CASSSGTGTVKDSNQPQHF	TGTGCCAGCAGCTCAGGGACAGGAACAGTAAAAGATAGCAATCAGCCCCAGCATTTT
-	TRBJ2-2	TRBV9	-	CASSPYPHKGPILGELFF	TGTGCCAGCAGCCCGTATCCCCACAAGGGGCCTATCCTCGGGGAGCTGTTTTTT
-	TRBJ1-1	TRBV3-1/TRBV3-2	-	CASSQAPGFGAFF	TGTGCCAGCAGCCAAGCCCCGGGATTCGGAGCTTTCTTT
-	TRBJ1-1	TRBV5-1	-	CASSLGQGTAEAFF	TGCGCCAGCAGCTTGGGGCAGGGGACCGCTGAAGCTTTCTTT
-	TRBJ1-1	TRBV9	TRBD1	CASTATGGSNTEAFF	TGTGCCAGCACCGCTACAGGGGGCTCAAACACTGAAGCTTTCTTT